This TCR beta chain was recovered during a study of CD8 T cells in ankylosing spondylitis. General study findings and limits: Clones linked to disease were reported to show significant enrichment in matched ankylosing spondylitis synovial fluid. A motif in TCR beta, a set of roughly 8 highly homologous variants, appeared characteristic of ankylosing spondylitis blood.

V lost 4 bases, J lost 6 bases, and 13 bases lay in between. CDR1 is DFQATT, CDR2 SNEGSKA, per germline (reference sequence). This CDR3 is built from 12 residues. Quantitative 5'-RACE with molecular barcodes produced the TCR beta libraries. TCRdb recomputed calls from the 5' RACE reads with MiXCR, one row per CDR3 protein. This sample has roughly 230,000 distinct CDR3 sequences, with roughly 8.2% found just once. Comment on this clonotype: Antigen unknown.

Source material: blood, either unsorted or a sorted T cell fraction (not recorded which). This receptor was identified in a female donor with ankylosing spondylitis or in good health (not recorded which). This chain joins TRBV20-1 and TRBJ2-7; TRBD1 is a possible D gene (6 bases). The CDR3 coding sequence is TGCAGTGCTACCCACAGGGATGGCGAGCAGTACTTC. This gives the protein CSATHRDGEQYF.